The clone carrying this T cell receptor beta chain occurred many times. What it binds is not known. The data are from a study of CD8 T cells in ankylosing spondylitis. With V trimmed by 5 bases and J by 6 bases, 9 bases remained unmatched. This CDR3 comprises 15 residues. The germline V gene has CDR1 SGHTA and CDR2 FQGNSA. The study's findings and limits: Seemingly characteristic of ankylosing spondylitis blood was a TCR beta motif consisting of several highly homologous variants. Disease-linked clones displayed a CD8+ phenotype and appeared relatively rarely in peripheral blood. Significant enrichment of disease-linked clones was reportedly seen in matched ankylosing spondylitis synovial fluid.

TCRdb analysed the 5' RACE reads with MiXCR anew, one entry per CDR3 protein. The sample holds about 190,000 distinct CDR3 sequences, 10% to 15% seen once. This clonotype originated in a female donor with ankylosing spondylitis or in good health (not recorded which). V gene TRBV7-2 combines with J gene TRBJ2-7; the match to TRBD2 covers 11 bases. Sequences were obtained from blood, either unsorted or a sorted T cell fraction (not recorded which). The CDR3 spells CASSQIRLAGGEQYF. CDR3 coding DNA: TGTGCCAGCAGCCAGATACGGCTAGCGGGAGGCGAGCAGTACTTC.